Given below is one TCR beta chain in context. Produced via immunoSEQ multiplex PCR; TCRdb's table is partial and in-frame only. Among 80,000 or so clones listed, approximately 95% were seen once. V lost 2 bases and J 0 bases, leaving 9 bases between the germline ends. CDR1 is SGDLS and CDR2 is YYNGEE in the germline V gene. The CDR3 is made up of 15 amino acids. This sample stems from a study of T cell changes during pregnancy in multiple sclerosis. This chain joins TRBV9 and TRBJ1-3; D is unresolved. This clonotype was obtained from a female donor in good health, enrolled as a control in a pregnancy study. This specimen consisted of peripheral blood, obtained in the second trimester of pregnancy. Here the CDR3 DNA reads TGTGCCAGCAGCGTTACGGGGTACTCTGGAAACACCATATATTTT. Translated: CASSVTGYSGNTIYF. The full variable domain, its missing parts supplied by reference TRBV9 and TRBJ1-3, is DSGVTQTPKHLITATGQRVTLRCSPRSGDLSVYWYQQSLDQGLQFLIQYYNGEERAKGNILERFSAQQFPDLHSELNLSSLELGDSALYFCASSVTGYSGNTIYFGEGSWLTVV.